This TCR beta chain derives from a study of long-term antiretroviral therapy in people with HIV. Trimming at V came to 4 bases and at J to 6 bases, leaving 11 bases not matched to a gene. The CDR3 is made up of 16 amino acids. CDR1 is LGHNA and CDR2 is YNFKEQ in the germline V gene. Study conclusions and caveats: Upon ART, diversity increased but remained lower than transplant donor controls. Before ART, certain clones expanded, and these dominated the repertoire at all time points. Narrower CDR3 length ranges marked HIV repertoires relative to controls.

No fewer than two post-ART and no fewer than one pre-ART PBMC samples existed for each donor. immunoSEQ v3.0 was run at survey level. The protocol was immunoSEQ multiplex PCR, while the TCRdb copy is restricted to in-frame clones and leaves out a portion. This table holds 20,000 or so clones, approximately 84% found once. As to this clone: As yet, its antigen is unknown.

The receptor comes from a young man with HIV. V is TRBV4-2 and J is TRBJ2-1; TRBD2 matches at 8 bases. This sample comprised unsorted PBMCs, obtained around 6 years after starting antiretroviral therapy. This CDR3 is CASSRETSGQVNEQFF. CDR3 sequence (DNA): TGTGCCAGCAGCCGGGAAACTAGCGGCCAGGTCAATGAGCAGTTCTTC.